This T cell receptor beta chain was retrieved from a study of CD8+ T cells in alopecia areata. Regarding the study as a whole: A great number of expanded lesional clones endured in scalp and blood during tofacitinib.

RNA extraction and reverse transcription yielded cDNA as sequencing template. Clones were read by immunoSEQ multiplex PCR, and TCRdb kept only the in-frame ones, dropping some. Of roughly 120,000 clones in the sample, about 50% were seen once. Worth noting for this clone: Its antigen is unknown.

Noted treatment: oral pan-JAK inhibitor, 5-10 mg twice daily. The CDR3 has 14 residues. CDR1 is MNHNY and CDR2 is SVGAGI in the germline V gene (reference sequence). Trimming removed 6 bases at V and 4 bases at J, with 15 bases between. The input for sequencing was CD4+ T cells sorted from blood, taken at week 4, from a patient treated with tofacitinib. This chain connects TRBV6-6 to TRBJ1-1, with D maybe TRBD1 (5 bases). The source is a human donor with alopecia areata. Here the CDR3 reads CASRHAQGGTEAFF. The CDR3 nucleotides read TGTGCCAGCAGGCACGCGCAGGGCGGCACTGAAGCTTTCTTT.